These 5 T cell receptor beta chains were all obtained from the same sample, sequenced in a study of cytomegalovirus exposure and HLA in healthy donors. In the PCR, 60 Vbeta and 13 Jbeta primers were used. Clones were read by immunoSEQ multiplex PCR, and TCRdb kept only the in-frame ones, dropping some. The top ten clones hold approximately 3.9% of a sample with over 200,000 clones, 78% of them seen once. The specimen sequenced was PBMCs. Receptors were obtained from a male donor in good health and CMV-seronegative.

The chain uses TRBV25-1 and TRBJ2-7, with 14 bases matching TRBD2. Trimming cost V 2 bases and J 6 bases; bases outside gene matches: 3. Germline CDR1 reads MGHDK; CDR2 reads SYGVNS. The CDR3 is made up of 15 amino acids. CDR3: CASSERLAGGGEQYF. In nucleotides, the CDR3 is TGTGCCAGCAGTGAAAGACTAGCGGGAGGGGGCGAGCAGTACTTC.

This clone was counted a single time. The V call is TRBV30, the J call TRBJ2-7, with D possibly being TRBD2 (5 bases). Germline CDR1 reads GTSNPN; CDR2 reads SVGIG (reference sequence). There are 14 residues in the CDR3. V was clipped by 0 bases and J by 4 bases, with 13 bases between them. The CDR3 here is CAWSVGGAIYEQYF. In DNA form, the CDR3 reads TGTGCCTGGAGTGTTGGAGGCGCGATATACGAGCAGTACTTC.

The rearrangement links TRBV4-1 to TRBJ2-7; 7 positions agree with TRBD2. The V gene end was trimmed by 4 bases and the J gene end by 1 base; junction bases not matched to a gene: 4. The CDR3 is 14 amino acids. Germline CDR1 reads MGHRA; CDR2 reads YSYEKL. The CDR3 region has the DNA TGCGCCAGCAGCCCACGCGGGAGTTCCTACGAGCAGTACTTC. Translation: CASSPRGSSYEQYF.

CDR3 residues: CASSGGTSGTDTQYF. CDR3 in DNA: TGTGCCAGCAGCGGCGGGACTAGCGGCACAGATACGCAGTATTTT. This chain uses TRBV5-4 with TRBJ2-3; TRBD2 matches at 10 bases. Germline V gives CDR1 SGHNT, CDR2 YYREEE (reference sequence). The CDR3 contains 15 residues. V lost 4 bases and J lost 1; bases outside the gene matches: 3.

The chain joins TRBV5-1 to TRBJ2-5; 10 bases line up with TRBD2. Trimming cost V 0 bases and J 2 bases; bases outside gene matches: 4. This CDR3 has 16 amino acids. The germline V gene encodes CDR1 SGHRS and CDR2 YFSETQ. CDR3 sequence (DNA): TGCGCCAGCAGCTTGGGGGCTAGCGGGAGTCAAGAGACCCAGTACTTC. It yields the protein CASSLGASGSQETQYF.